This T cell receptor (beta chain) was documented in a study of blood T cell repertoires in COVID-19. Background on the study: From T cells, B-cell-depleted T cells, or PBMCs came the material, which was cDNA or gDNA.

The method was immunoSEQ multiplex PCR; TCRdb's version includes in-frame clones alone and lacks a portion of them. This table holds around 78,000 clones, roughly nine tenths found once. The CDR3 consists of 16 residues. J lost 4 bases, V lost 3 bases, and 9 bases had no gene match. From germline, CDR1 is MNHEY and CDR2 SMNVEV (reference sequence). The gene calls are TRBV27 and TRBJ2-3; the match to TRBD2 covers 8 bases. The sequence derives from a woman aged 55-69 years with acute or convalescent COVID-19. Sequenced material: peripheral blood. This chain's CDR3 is CASSFTRGGPPDTQYF. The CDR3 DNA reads TGTGCCAGCAGTTTTACCCGGGGGGGCCCGCCAGATACGCAGTATTTT.